Below, one TCR beta chain is given with its context. Its antigen is undetermined. This record comes from a study of early T cells in non-severe SARS-CoV-2 infection. Study information: Sequencing was performed on bulk RNA from unsorted whole blood, leaving chains unpaired. Study outcomes and limitations: VDJdb matches were skewed toward anti-spike CD8 T cell responses.

Trimming took 3 bases from V and 8 from J; bases not matched to a gene: 8. CDR3 length equals 14 residues. The V gene's germline CDR1 is SGHTA and CDR2 FQGNSA. Tagging with unique molecular identifiers was applied to individual cDNA molecules. TCRdb re-called the 5' RACE reads with MiXCR, one entry per CDR3 protein. This table has around 89,000 distinct CDR3 sequences, roughly 14% appearing once. Sequencing input: whole blood. The source is an adult who was a healthcare worker with PCR-confirmed SARS-CoV-2 infection or an uninfected control (not recorded which). The chain couples TRBV7-2 to TRBJ2-3, with 7 bases identical to TRBD1. CDR3 residues: CASSFSLGGGTQYF. The CDR3 DNA reads as TGTGCCAGCAGCTTTAGTCTAGGGGGCGGTACGCAGTATTTT.